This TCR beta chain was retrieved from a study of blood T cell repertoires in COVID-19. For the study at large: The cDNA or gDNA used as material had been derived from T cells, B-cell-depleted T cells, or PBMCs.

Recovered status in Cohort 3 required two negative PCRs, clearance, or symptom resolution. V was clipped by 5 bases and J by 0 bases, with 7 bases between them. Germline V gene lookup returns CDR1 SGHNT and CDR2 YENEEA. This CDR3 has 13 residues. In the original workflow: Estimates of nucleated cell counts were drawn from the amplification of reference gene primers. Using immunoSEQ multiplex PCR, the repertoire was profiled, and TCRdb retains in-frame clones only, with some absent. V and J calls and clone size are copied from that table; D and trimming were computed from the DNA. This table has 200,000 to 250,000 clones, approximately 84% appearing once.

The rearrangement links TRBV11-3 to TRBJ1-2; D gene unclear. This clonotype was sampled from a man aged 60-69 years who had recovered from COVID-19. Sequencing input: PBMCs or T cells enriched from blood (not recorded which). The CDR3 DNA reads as TGTGCCAGCAGCCCAGATGCTAACTATGGCTACACCTTC. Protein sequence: CASSPDANYGYTF.